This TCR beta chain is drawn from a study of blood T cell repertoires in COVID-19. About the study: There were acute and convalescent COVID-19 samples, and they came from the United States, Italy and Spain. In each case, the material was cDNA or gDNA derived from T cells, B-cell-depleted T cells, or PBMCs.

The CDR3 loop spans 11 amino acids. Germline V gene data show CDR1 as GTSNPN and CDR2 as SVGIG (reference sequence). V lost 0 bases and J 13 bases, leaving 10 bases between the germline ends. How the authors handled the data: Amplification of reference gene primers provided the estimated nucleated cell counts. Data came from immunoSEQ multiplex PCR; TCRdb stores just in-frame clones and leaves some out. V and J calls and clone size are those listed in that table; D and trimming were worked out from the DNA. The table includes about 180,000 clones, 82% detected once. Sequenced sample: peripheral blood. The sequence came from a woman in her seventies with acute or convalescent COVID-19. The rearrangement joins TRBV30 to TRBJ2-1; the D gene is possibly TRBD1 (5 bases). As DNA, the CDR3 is TGTGCCTGGAGTGTATCGCAGGGACAGTTCTTC. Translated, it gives CAWSVSQGQFF.